These 23 T cell receptor beta chains originate from one sample sequenced in a study of blood T cell repertoires in COVID-19. The protocol was immunoSEQ multiplex PCR, while the TCRdb copy is restricted to in-frame clones and leaves out a portion. Among 330,000 or so clones listed, 87% were seen once. The sample was PBMCs or T cells enriched from blood (not recorded which). The receptor set was obtained from a middle-aged man in a cohort exposed to, infected with or recovered from COVID-19 (not recorded which).

The V call is TRBV10-3, the J call TRBJ1-4, with D tentatively TRBD1 (5 bases). CDR1 and CDR2 from the germline V gene are ENHRY and SYGVKD. This CDR3 region has 14 residues. The V end was cut by 2 bases, the J end by 8 bases, with 12 bases between. CDR3 coding DNA: TGTGCCATCAGTGAGAGTGGGGCCGGCGAAAAACTGTTTTTT. Translation gives CAISESGAGEKLFF.

The genes are TRBV18 and TRBJ2-1; TRBD2 matches at 9 bases. This CDR3 contains 14 residues. V gave up 3 bases and J gave up 5 bases; unmatched junction bases: 2. Germline values: CDR1 KGHSH, CDR2 LQKENI. CDR3 bases: TGTGCCAGCTCACCGGCGGGAGGGGACAATGAGCAGTTCTTC. This codes for CASSPAGGDNEQFF.

The chain joins TRBV7-9 to TRBJ2-3, with TRBD2 as a possible D gene (5 bases). The CDR3 is made up of 15 amino acids. The germline V gene encodes CDR1 SEHNR and CDR2 FQNEAQ (reference sequence). Deletions cut 3 bases from V and 3 bases from J, with 13 bases between. As DNA, the CDR3 is TGTGCCAGCAGCTTTTTGCTAGGAGGAACAGATACGCAGTATTTT. Its protein is CASSFLLGGTDTQYF.

The rearrangement links TRBV5-1 to TRBJ2-2, with D possibly TRBD1 on 6 matching bases. The CDR3 runs 15 residues. The germline V gene has CDR1 SGHRS and CDR2 YFSETQ. V gave up 7 bases and J gave up 5 bases, with 18 bases separating them. DNA for the CDR3: TGCGCCAGCTCCAAGGAGACTACAGGGACCGGGGAGCTGTTTTTT. Translation: CASSKETTGTGELFF.

V usage is TRBV3-1 (or the pseudogene TRBV3-2) and J usage is TRBJ2-2; tentative D call: TRBD1 (6 bases). With 4 bases removed from V and 5 bases from J, the gap between germline ends came to 17 bases. Germline lookup yields CDR1 LGHDT and CDR2 YNNKEL (reference sequence). This CDR3 is built from 16 residues. CDR3 DNA: TGTGCCAGCAGCCGTTCTAACAGGGTTCTAACCGGGGAGCTGTTTTTT. It encodes CASSRSNRVLTGELFF.

The chain recombines TRBV28 with TRBJ2-1, with 9 positions matching TRBD1. With 6 bases clipped from V and 9 bases from J, the junction kept 12 bases outside the gene matches. The germline CDR1 and CDR2 sequences are MDHEN and SYDVKM. The CDR3 covers 15 residues. The CDR3 DNA reads as TGTGCCAGCAGACCTACAGGGGGCGTCTTAGGTGAGCAGTTCTTC. Its translation is CASRPTGGVLGEQFF.

This chain connects TRBV3-1 (or the pseudogene TRBV3-2) to TRBJ2-5, with a weak D call TRBD1 (6 bases). CDR3 length equals 16 residues. Germline assignment: CDR1 LGHDT and CDR2 YNNKEL (reference sequence). The V gene lost 1 base and the J gene lost 0 bases, with 12 bases spanning the gap. For the CDR3, the DNA is TGTGCCAGCAGCCAAGTCAGGGGTGGGTACCAAGAGACCCAGTACTTC. This translates into CASSQVRGGYQETQYF.

V gene TRBV5-1 combines with J gene TRBJ1-1, with 9 bases aligning to TRBD1. The CDR3 consists of 17 residues. Per germline, CDR1 SGHRS and CDR2 YFSETQ. Trimming took 4 bases from V and 4 from J; bases not matched to a gene: 14. This CDR3 reads CASSLSPGTGRGTEAFF. The DNA for the CDR3 is TGCGCCAGCAGCCTAAGTCCCGGGACAGGGAGGGGCACTGAAGCTTTCTTT.

The CDR3 nucleotides read TGTGCCAGCCGTCGGACAGGGGAAGAGACCCAGTACTTC. This gives the protein CASRRTGEETQYF. V usage is TRBV6-5 and J usage is TRBJ2-5; 9 bases fit TRBD1. Trimming at V came to 8 bases and at J to 3 bases, leaving 4 bases not matched to a gene. The CDR3 is made up of 13 amino acids. The germline V gene encodes CDR1 MNHEY and CDR2 SVGAGI.

The gene calls are TRBV10-3 and TRBJ1-3, with 9 bases fitting TRBD1. Losses at the gene ends were 6 bases for V and 3 bases for J; bases not matched to a gene: 3. The germline V gene encodes CDR1 ENHRY and CDR2 SYGVKD. The CDR3 is made up of 14 amino acids. CDR3 protein: CAIRQGAIGNTIYF. The CDR3, as DNA: TGTGCCATCAGACAGGGGGCTATTGGAAACACCATATATTTT.

The genes are TRBV29-1 and TRBJ2-3; D might be TRBD2 (6 bases). Deletions cut 6 bases from V and 0 bases from J, with 13 bases between. Germline V gene sequence: CDR1 SQVTM, CDR2 ANQGSEA. The CDR3 length is 14 residues. The CDR3 DNA reads TGCAGCGTCGACCTAGGGACTAGCACAGATACGCAGTATTTT. This gives the protein CSVDLGTSTDTQYF.

This clone was detected once. The V gene is TRBV7-3, the J gene TRBJ2-2; unclear D gene. V was clipped by 1 base and J by 4 bases, with 7 bases between them. The CDR3 loop spans 14 amino acids. Germline CDR1 and CDR2: SGHTA and FQGTGA. CDR3 DNA sequence: TGTGCCAGCAGCTTAATTCCGAGCACCGGGGAGCTGTTTTTT. Protein: CASSLIPSTGELFF.

The chain links TRBV19 to TRBJ2-1; 8 positions agree with TRBD2. The CDR3 is 16 residues long. The germline V gene encodes CDR1 LNHDA and CDR2 SQIVND (reference sequence). J lost 4 bases, V lost 9 bases, and 14 bases had no gene match. CDR3 protein: CASSSGSRRGYNEQFF. The CDR3 region has the DNA TGTGCCAGCTCGAGCGGGAGTCGGAGGGGATACAATGAGCAGTTCTTC.

This chain links TRBV5-6 with TRBJ2-7, with 8 bases identical to TRBD2. Germline V gene data show CDR1 as SGHDT and CDR2 as YYEEEE. V lost 4 bases to trimming and J lost 2 bases; unmatched junction nucleotides: 11. The CDR3 spans 16 residues. CDR3 region: CASSPTGLAAPYEQYF. CDR3 DNA: TGTGCCAGCAGCCCTACTGGACTAGCTGCGCCCTACGAGCAGTACTTC.

This chain joins TRBV5-1 and TRBJ1-2; TRBD1 is a possible D gene (6 bases). Deletions cut 3 bases from V and 7 bases from J, with 16 bases between. This CDR3 is 14 amino acids long. Germline assignment: CDR1 SGHRS and CDR2 YFSETQ. The CDR3, as DNA: TGCGCCAGCAGCTCCAGGTTCCAACAGGGTGGCTACACCTTC. This sequence encodes CASSSRFQQGGYTF.

The chain couples TRBV14 to TRBJ1-3, with D perhaps matching TRBD1 (6 bases). The V gene lost 4 bases and the J gene lost 7 bases, with 14 bases spanning the gap. The CDR3 length is 14 residues. Germline CDR1 reads SGHDN; CDR2 reads FVKESK. The CDR3 DNA reads TGTGCCAGCAGCCCGGGGACAACCGTGAACACCATATATTTT. This gives the protein CASSPGTTVNTIYF.

CDR3 region: CASSPIVAVEVREKLFF. As DNA, the CDR3 is TGTGCCAGCAGTCCCATCGTGGCAGTCGAGGTTAGGGAAAAACTGTTTTTT. V gene TRBV28 combines with J gene TRBJ1-4; D not resolved. The CDR3 is 17 amino acids. CDR1 and CDR2 (germline): MDHEN, SYDVKM. Between the trimmed V and J ends, which lost 5 bases and 8 bases, there was a span of 24 bases.

The J gene is TRBJ1-1, the V gene TRBV4-1, with 7 nucleotides matching TRBD1. V gave up 4 bases and J gave up 11 bases; unmatched junction bases: 7. The CDR3 is made up of 12 amino acids. The germline V gene encodes CDR1 MGHRA and CDR2 YSYEKL. The chain's CDR3 is CASSLTGFSAFF. In DNA form, the CDR3 reads TGCGCCAGCAGCCTGACAGGGTTCAGCGCTTTCTTT.

This clone has just a few counts. V gene TRBV4-2 combines with J gene TRBJ2-7; D unclear. V was cut by 2 bases and J by 6 bases, with 5 bases left in between. The CDR3 spans 11 residues. Germline V gene lookup returns CDR1 LGHNA and CDR2 YNFKEQ. The CDR3 reads CASSQPGEQYF. For the CDR3, the DNA is TGTGCCAGCAGCCAACCGGGCGAGCAGTACTTC.

The chain recombines TRBV25-1 with TRBJ2-1; 14 bases line up with TRBD2. Germline trimming cut 7 bases from V and 9 bases from J; bases unmatched to any gene: 5. The length of the CDR3 is 14 residues. Germline V lookup: CDR1 MGHDK, CDR2 SYGVNS. The DNA of the CDR3 is TGTGCCAGCAAAGGACTAGCGGGAGGTAGTGAGCAGTTCTTC. Translating gives CASKGLAGGSEQFF.

The rearrangement links TRBV24-1 to TRBJ2-3; 10 nucleotides agree with TRBD1. Unmatched junction bases numbered 3, after V lost 9 bases and J lost 1 base. Germline loops: CDR1 KGHDR, CDR2 SFDVKD. The CDR3 sequence is 14 residues long. This chain's CDR3 is CATAGTGGTDTQYF. For the CDR3, the DNA is TGTGCCACCGCCGGGACAGGGGGCACAGATACGCAGTATTTT.

This chain connects TRBV27 to TRBJ1-4; TRBD1 aligns across 8 bases. Germline V CDR1 and CDR2: MNHEY, SMNVEV (reference sequence). The CDR3 has 15 residues. The J segment lost 7 bases and the V segment lost 5 bases, leaving 9 bases of the junction unmatched. The CDR3 protein is CASSPWTGRVEKLFF. The CDR3 region has the DNA TGTGCCAGCAGTCCTTGGACAGGGCGGGTTGAAAAACTGTTTTTT. Looking up the rest from reference TRBV27 and TRBJ1-4 gives the full variable domain: EAQVTQNPRYLITVTGKKLTVTCSQNMNHEYMSWYRQDPGLGLRQIYYSMNVEVTDKGDVPEGYKVSRKEKRNFPLILESPSPNQTSLYFCASSPWTGRVEKLFFGSGTQLSVL.

The rearrangement uses TRBV5-1 and TRBJ2-1; TRBD2 aligns across 9 bases. This CDR3 is 16 amino acids long. Germline lookup yields CDR1 SGHRS and CDR2 YFSETQ. V shed 2 bases and J 1 base; nucleotides not matched to a gene: 4. The CDR3 DNA sequence: TGCGCCAGCAGCTTTGGTAGCGGGAGTTCCTACAATGAGCAGTTCTTC. As protein: CASSFGSGSSYNEQFF.